These 7 T cell receptor beta chains originate from one sample sequenced in a study of T cell clonality in common variable immunodeficiency. Profiling relied on immunoSEQ multiplex PCR, and the TCRdb table lists in-frame clones only, not all of them. The sample contains 35,000 to 50,000 clones, none of them singletons. The sequenced sample was peripheral blood mononuclear cells. These receptors were taken from a person aged 18 to 70 in good health.

This clone was counted between two and nine times. The read ends 3 residues early relative to the CDR3; the germline J gene fills the gap. The rearrangement uses TRBV6-1 and TRBJ1-5, with 8 bases identical to TRBD1. The CDR3 consists of 17 residues. With 1 base clipped from V and 2 bases from J, the junction kept 7 bases outside the gene matches. CDR1 MNHNS and CDR2 SASEGT come from the germline V gene. CDR3 DNA (partial): TGTGCCAGCAGTGAAGGCAGGGGGCGCCCAGGCAATCAGCCC. Protein: CASSEGRGRPGNQP. The complete CDR3 sequence is CASSEGRGRPGNQPQHF.

This clone was seen ten or more times. The CDR3 end lies 3 residues beyond the end of the read and is filled in from the germline J gene. V is TRBV7-3 and J is TRBJ2-7, with 12 bases that match TRBD2. The CDR3 length is 15 residues. Looked up from germline, CDR1 is SGHTA and CDR2 is FQGTGA. V lost 3 bases, J lost 2 bases, and 2 bases stayed unmatched. CDR3 bases read: TGTGCCAGCAGCTTGGGACTAGCGGGCCCCTACGAG. Its translation: CASSLGLAGPYE. Given in full, the CDR3 is CASSLGLAGPYEQYF. Complete variable domain (other parts from reference TRBV7-3 and TRBJ2-7): GAGVSQTPSNKVTEKGKYVELRCDPISGHTALYWYRQSLGQGPEFLIYFQGTGAADDSGLPNDRFFAVRPEGSVSTLKIQRTERGDSAVYLCASSLGLAGPYEQYFGPGTRLTVT.

This clone was seen repeatedly, ten times or more. The CDR3 is cut off 3 residues early in the read; its end comes from the germline J gene. The chain recombines TRBV16 with TRBJ1-1, with a tentative D call TRBD1 (5 bases). CDR1 and CDR2 from the germline V gene are KGHSY and FQNENV. CDR3 size: 16 residues. Trimming removed 2 bases at V and 2 bases at J, with 15 bases between. The CDR3 loop is CASSQPAQGQNTEAFF. CDR3 bases read: TGTGCCAGCAGCCAACCCGCCCAGGGCCAAAACACTGAA.

This clone was counted between two and nine times. The CDR3 end lies 3 residues beyond the end of the read and is filled in from the germline J gene. This chain connects TRBV19 to TRBJ1-2, with 9 bases identical to TRBD1. This CDR3 contains 14 residues. CDR1 is LNHDA and CDR2 is SQIVND in the germline V gene (reference sequence). CDR3 bases read: TGTGCCAGCACGAGGGGACAGGGTTGGAATGAC. Amino acid sequence: CASTRGQGWND. The full CDR3 is CASTRGQGWNDYTF.

This clone was detected ten times or more. The read finishes 3 residues shy of the CDR3 end, and the germline J gene is used to complete it. The chain joins TRBV19 to TRBJ2-1; perhaps TRBD2 as D (5 bases). The CDR3 has 15 residues. Germline CDR1 LNHDA, CDR2 SQIVND (reference sequence). The V end was cut by 2 bases, the J end by 5 bases, with 13 bases between. CDR3 region: CASSIIGAGDNEQFF. Incomplete CDR3 DNA: TGTGCCAGTAGTATAATAGGAGCCGGGGACAATGAG.

This clone was found many times. A much larger clone is a single base away; this may be a read error. The sequence runs out 3 residues before the end of the CDR3; the remainder is reconstructed from the germline J gene. The rearrangement joins TRBV10-1 to TRBJ2-4, with D maybe TRBD2 (7 bases). Germline CDR1 reads WNHNN; CDR2 reads SYGVQD (reference sequence). This CDR3 contains 15 residues. CDR3 protein: CASSGGAGAWETQYF. The sequenced CDR3 bases are TGCGCCAGCAGTGGCGGGGCGGGGGCCTGGGAGACT.

This clone was observed many times. Coverage ceases 3 residues before the CDR3 finishes, and the germline J gene fills in the end. The chain carries TRBV7-2 and TRBJ2-5; a possible D gene is TRBD1 (5 bases). Trimming took off 0 bases at V and 4 bases at J, with 9 bases between the two ends. CDR1 is SGHTA and CDR2 is FQGNSA in the germline V gene. The CDR3 sequence is 14 residues long. The CDR3 loop reads CASSLARTTETQYF. The DNA read from the CDR3 is TGTGCCAGCAGCTTAGCGCGGACAACAGAGACC.